This passage covers 8 T cell receptor beta chains from one sample sequenced in a study of T-cell memory formation after mild COVID-19 (dated by TCRdb to the early 2020s). Library preparation used 5' RACE. Data came from an Illumina NovaSeq 6000. TCRdb passed the public sequencing reads through fastp at Q25 and MiXCR, retaining productive beta sequences. Identical CDR3 protein sequences are pooled into one entry, listed with their most common genes and DNA. This sample gives about 180,000 distinct CDR3 sequences in total; approximately 18% of them show up just once. The top ten constitute 3.5% to 5% of the sample. Sequenced: PBMCs or a T cell subset sorted from them (not recorded which). The receptors shown here come from a man between 18 and 35 years old who had mild COVID-19 (a few samples of this study predate the infection). The sample titles of this study are shuffled in the database, so cell type and time point are left out; the donor was told from shared clones.

The sample holds a few counts of this clonotype. V is TRBV25-1 and J is TRBJ1-1; the D gene is possibly TRBD1 (6 bases). This CDR3 has 13 amino acids. CDR1 is MGHDK, CDR2 SYGVNS, per germline. V lost 4 bases and J 10 bases, leaving 16 bases between the germline ends. CDR3 nucleotide sequence: TGTGCCAGCAGTGGCCACCTGGACAGTCGAGCTTTCTTT. Translating it yields CASSGHLDSRAFF. The full variable domain, its missing parts supplied by reference TRBV25-1 and TRBJ1-1, is EADIYQTPRYLVIGTGKKITLECSQTMGHDKMYWYQQDPGMELHLIHYSYGVNSTEKGDLSSESTVSRIRTEHFPLTLESARPSHTSQYLCASSGHLDSRAFFGQGTRLTVV.

In its sample, this clonotype was seen a few times. The chain links TRBV7-2 to TRBJ2-1; D is perhaps TRBD2 (6 bases). The CDR3 is 15 residues long. V was shortened by 5 bases and J by 0 bases, with 11 bases between the two germline ends. Germline V CDR1 and CDR2: SGHTA, FQGNSA. The CDR3 spells CASSHTGDSYNEQFF. The CDR3 coding sequence is TGTGCCAGCAGCCATACGGGGGACTCCTACAATGAGCAGTTCTTC.

V usage is TRBV15 and J usage is TRBJ1-4; the D gene is possibly TRBD1 (5 bases). The V end lost 0 bases, the J end lost 7 bases, and 9 bases lay between the germline ends. The CDR3 sequence is 14 residues long. In germline, CDR1 is LNHNV, CDR2 YYDKDF (reference sequence). The CDR3 sequence is CATSRETAAEKLFF. As DNA, the CDR3 is TGTGCCACCAGCAGAGAGACAGCAGCTGAAAAACTGTTTTTT.

The chain joins TRBV5-1 to TRBJ2-5; D is unclear. This CDR3 comprises 15 residues. Germline V CDR1 and CDR2: SGHRS, YFSETQ. Trimming pared 4 bases from V and 5 bases from J, leaving 18 bases between. CDR3 in DNA: TGCGCCAGCAGCCCCAGGACCGTGAACCGGGAGACCCAGTACTTC. This gives the protein CASSPRTVNRETQYF. Filled out from reference TRBV5-1 and TRBJ2-5, the complete variable domain reads KAGVTQTPRYLIKTRGQQVTLSCSPISGHRSVSWYQQTPGQGLQFLFEYFSETQRNKGNFPGRFSGRQFSNSRSEMNVSTLELGDSALYLCASSPRTVNRETQYFGPGTRLLVL.

This clonotype came up a few times. The chain uses TRBV29-1 and TRBJ1-2, with D possibly matching TRBD1 (6 bases). The germline V gene has CDR1 SQVTM and CDR2 ANQGSEA. The CDR3 covers 14 residues. Trimming pared 3 bases from V and 2 bases from J, leaving 13 bases between. This chain's CDR3 is CSVEIQGRNYGYTF. CDR3 in DNA: TGCAGCGTTGAGATACAGGGTCGGAACTATGGCTACACCTTC.

The V call is TRBV7-2, the J call TRBJ2-5, with D maybe TRBD1 (6 bases). Per germline, CDR1 SGHTA and CDR2 FQGNSA. The CDR3 spans 14 residues. Trimming removed 5 bases at V and 4 bases at J, with 14 bases between. The CDR3 region is CASSLGQAGETQYF. CDR3 nucleotide sequence: TGTGCCAGCAGCCTGGGACAAGCCGGAGAGACCCAGTACTTC.

This chain connects TRBV12-3 or TRBV12-4 to TRBJ1-5; D unresolved. The CDR3 consists of 13 residues. Trimming shortened V by 2 bases and J by 0 bases, and 2 bases separated the two germline ends. The CDR3, as DNA: TGTGCCAGCAGTTTATATAGCAATCAGCCCCAGCATTTT. Its protein product is CASSLYSNQPQHF.

The genes are TRBV4-3 and TRBJ1-2, with D perhaps TRBD1 (5 bases). CDR3 length equals 15 residues. Trimming stripped 0 bases from V and 1 base from J, with 9 bases between. Germline V gene lookup returns CDR1 LGHNA and CDR2 YSLEER. The CDR3 bases are TGCGCCAGCAGCCAAGACCGGGGGAGTAACTATGGCTACACCTTC. Its translation is CASSQDRGSNYGYTF.